This TCR beta chain was observed in a study of shared clonotypes between healthy human individuals (dated by TCRdb to 2018 to 2021). Concerning the study at large: A few men and a couple of women, aged 18 to 49 years, made up the cohort. Leukapheresis yielded between about 0.9 and 9 billion PBMCs per donor. For each donor, three plates each were used for CD4 naive and CD4 memory, two plates were used for CD8 naive, and one plate was used for CD8 memory. Libraries were prepared and TCR repertoires were sequenced by different laboratories using diverse techniques, in order to increase sequencing depth and limit assay-specific biases. To estimate repertoire size and how much clonotypes are shared between individuals, the study performed deep sequencing of blood TCR repertoires from 4 to 6 healthy adults. Paper-wide results and their limitations: Naive subsets generally had larger estimated clonotype richness than memory subsets. Pairwise subsampling led to the expectation that sequencing depth would affect the degree of clonotype sharing among donors. Roughly 5% of naive CD4, 3% to 3.5% of naive CD8, 2.3% of memory CD4, and about 0.4% of memory CD8 clonotypes were shared across a few donors. The small number of donors limited the genetic and exposure-history diversity represented. Higher generation probabilities were observed for clonotypes shared by all four sorted-subset donors than for non-shared clonotypes. Sampling was restricted to blood, and TCR repertoires in tissue are likely to differ from TCR repertoires in blood. Rarefaction of sorted-subset datasets indicated incomplete sequencing despite the large sequencing depth.

Germline trimming amounts to 5 bases on V and 8 bases on J, with 11 as the count of junction bases outside the gene matches. Including cysteine and phenylalanine, the CDR3 has 14 amino acids. The sequence is cut down to CDR3 DNA, 42 bases in frame from base 1. CDR1 MNHEY and CDR2 SMNVEV are derived from the germline V gene (reference sequence). Using the deep immunoSEQ assay, multiplex PCR amplified TCR CDR3 regions from genomic DNA. Extracted genomic DNA from each cell subset was spread evenly across all wells of several immunoSEQ 96-well plates, with each plate serving as a replicate. For sorted subsets, each replicate PCR was loaded with approximately 200 ng genomic DNA, equivalent to 30,000 or so T cell genomes. Purified libraries were measured with a Qubit 3.0 fluorometer, size-checked on a Bioanalyzer 2100, and measured again with the KAPA Library Quantification kit. Every immunoSEQ 96-well plate was sequenced on a dedicated single-read 150-cycle Illumina NextSeq 550 flow cell. Per the authors' processing: The immunoSEQ output contained only junctional sequences without quality scores, so filtering could not match that applied to full-length reads. To assign V/J genes and CDR3, sequences were annotated using PyIR, a Python wrapper for IgBLAST v1.9, with IMGT germline references. Reads with weak V/J assignments (E-value above 1e-6), missing CDR3, stop codons, out-of-frame junctions, or ambiguous translated residues were removed. V3J clonotypes were defined as sequences sharing an identical inferred V gene, J gene, and CDR3 amino acid sequence. To compute the percentage overlap between repertoires, the number of shared unique clonotypes was divided by the size of the smaller repertoire. RTK rarefaction, the Chao1 estimator, and Recon v2.1 estimates of unobserved clonotypes were used to assess repertoire richness. For all TCRbeta clonotypes obtained by the gDNA method from four donors, generation probabilities were computed with OLGA. TCRdb mirrors the immuneACCESS table, restricted to in-frame sequences. Some clones are absent from its copies; in checked studies, under half trace to an unresolved V gene, and the reason for the others is unknown. The V and J calls and clone size were taken over from that table, and D and trimming were inferred from the DNA. The sample data list around 2,100,000 clones, and about 95% of these were observed just once. The ten largest clones take up more than 0.95% of the sample.

For this clone: This receptor's antigen is unknown. Base qualities are missing; no much larger clone stands one base away.

CD8 naive samples were obtained by positive selection for CCR7 among CD45RO-negative cells, yielding a CD45RA+CCR7+ population from which TemRA cells were excluded. Donors were healthy HIV-negative adults with no recently reported acute infections or vaccinations. Only Caucasian adults living in Nashville, Tennessee, USA were represented among the donors. After blood collection by leukapheresis, PBMCs were isolated using Ficoll-Histopaque density gradient centrifugation and then cryopreserved in the vapor phase of liquid nitrogen. Analytical flow cytometry was used to check the purity and quantity of each magnetically sorted T cell population. Genomic DNA was isolated from every sorted fraction and measured by UV absorbance on a Nanodrop 2000c.

The TCR sequence derives from a man aged 18-30 years in good health. The sequence links TRBV27 to TRBJ1-2, with 7 bases matching TRBD1. Material: naive CD8+ T cells sorted from blood. What this sample's cell subset or site label stands for: CD45RA+CCR7+. This receptor carries the CDR3 CASSLIQGGEGYTF. The sequenced DNA is TGTGCCAGCAGTCTTATCCAGGGGGGGGAAGGCTACACCTTC.